The clone carrying this TCR beta chain was recorded at least ten times. These data come from a study of human T cells and chemical hapten exposure. Time point reported: patch test 1, 2 weeks after DPC sensitization. Described treatment: therapeutic diphenylcyclopropenone sensitization with weekly scalp DPC. From the RACE reads, TCRdb called clonotypes with MiXCR, one entry per CDR3 protein. The sample holds 350,000 or so distinct CDR3 sequences; about 7% are singletons and the top ten take 7.5% to 8.5%. The germline CDR1 and CDR2 sequences are MNHEY and SVGEGT. The CDR3 is made up of 14 amino acids. V was clipped by 2 bases and J by 11 bases; unmatched bases: 7.

The clonotype comes from a woman younger than 30 with alopecia areata. Some clones in this sample may be carry-over from other donors' samples. The sequences come from whole blood, collected in connection with sensitization to the hapten diphenylcyclopropenone (DPC). The chain combines TRBV6-2 or TRBV6-3 with TRBJ2-7; TRBD1 aligns across 12 bases. The CDR3 region is CASSYGTGGYGKYF. CDR3 sequence (DNA): TGTGCCAGCAGTTACGGGACAGGGGGCTACGGGAAGTACTTC.